This T cell receptor (beta chain) was obtained from a study of T-cell reconstitution after alpha-beta-depleted transplantation in children. Broader study findings: One year after transplant, T-cell counts and diversity came mostly from newly produced T cells.

Molecular barcoding with unique molecular identifiers was used for the TCRbeta library. TCRdb reanalysed the PCR reads using MiXCR and keeps one entry per CDR3 protein. The sample has 500,000 or so distinct CDR3 sequences; 11% are singletons. Germline V gene sequence: CDR1 SGHTA, CDR2 FQGNSA. V gave up 1 base and J gave up 0 bases, with 10 bases separating them. This CDR3 has 16 residues. This clonotype was seen a handful of times. What it binds is not known. This chain links TRBV7-2 with TRBJ1-5; D is possibly TRBD1 (5 bases). This sequence originates from a female patient between 2 and 15 years old who had a stem cell transplant for aplastic anemia, so the T cells may come from the graft donor. This specimen was PBMCs, mostly from graft donor cells, taken 180 days after TCRalphabeta/CD19-depleted stem cell transplant. The CDR3 region is CASSLGGGNSNQPQHF. Here the CDR3 DNA reads TGTGCCAGCAGCTTAGGGGGGGGGAATAGCAATCAGCCCCAGCATTTT.